This TCR beta chain stems from a study of cytomegalovirus exposure and HLA in healthy donors. The study's findings and limits: Several of the most significant clusters appeared linked to common viral pathogens, based on a later analysis. Earlier analysis looked at TCR beta V segments, and most were productive about 87% or about 30% of the time. The majority of TCR sequences were rare, yet some public TCRs appeared in many donors.

This clone was counted a single time. Antigen unknown. Primers: 60 Vbeta forward and 13 Jbeta reverse. The repertoire was sequenced with immunoSEQ multiplex PCR; TCRdb's copy has only in-frame clones and lacks some. The sample yields about 80,000 clones, around 60% seen once. Germline lookup yields CDR1 MNHEY and CDR2 SMNVEV (reference sequence). With V trimmed by 5 bases and J by 8 bases, 9 bases remained unmatched. This CDR3 has 15 residues. The V and J genes are TRBV27 and TRBJ2-1; 10 bases align to TRBD1. The specimen was PBMCs. The clonotype was recovered from a male donor in good health and CMV-seropositive. CDR3 sequence: CASSPDRGAVYEQFF. The CDR3 DNA follows: TGTGCCAGCAGTCCGGACAGGGGGGCTGTCTATGAGCAGTTCTTC.